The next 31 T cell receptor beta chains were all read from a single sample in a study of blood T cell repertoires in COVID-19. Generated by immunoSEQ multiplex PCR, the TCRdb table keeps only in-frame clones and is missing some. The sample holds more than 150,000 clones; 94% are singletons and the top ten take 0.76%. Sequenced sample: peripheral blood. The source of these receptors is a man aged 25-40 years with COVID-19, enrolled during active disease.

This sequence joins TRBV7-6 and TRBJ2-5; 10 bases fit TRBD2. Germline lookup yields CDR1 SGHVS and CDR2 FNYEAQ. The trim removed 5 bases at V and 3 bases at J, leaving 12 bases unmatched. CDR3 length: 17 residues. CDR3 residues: CASSLLIAGGLKETQYF. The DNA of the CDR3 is TGTGCCAGCAGCCTTCTTATAGCGGGGGGACTAAAAGAGACCCAGTACTTC.

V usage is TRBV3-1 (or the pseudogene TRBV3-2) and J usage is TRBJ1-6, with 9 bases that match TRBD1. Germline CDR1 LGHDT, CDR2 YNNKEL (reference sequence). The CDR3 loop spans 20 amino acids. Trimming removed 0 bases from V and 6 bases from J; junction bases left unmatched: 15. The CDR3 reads CASSQEPGQGGVRPNSPLHF. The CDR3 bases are TGTGCCAGCAGCCAAGAACCGGGACAGGGTGGGGTAAGGCCTAATTCACCCCTCCACTTT.

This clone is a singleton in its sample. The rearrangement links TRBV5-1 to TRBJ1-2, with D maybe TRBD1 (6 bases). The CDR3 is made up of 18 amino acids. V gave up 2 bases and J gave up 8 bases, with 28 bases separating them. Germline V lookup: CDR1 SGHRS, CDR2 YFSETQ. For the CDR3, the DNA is TGCGCCAGCAGCTTCGAACCGATTGAACAGGGAAGATACGACGGCTACACCTTC. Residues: CASSFEPIEQGRYDGYTF.

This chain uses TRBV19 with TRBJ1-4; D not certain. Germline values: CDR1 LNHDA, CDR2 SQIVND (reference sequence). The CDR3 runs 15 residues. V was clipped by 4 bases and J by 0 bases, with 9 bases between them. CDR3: CASSSWGATNEKLFF. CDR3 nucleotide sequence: TGTGCCAGTAGTAGCTGGGGAGCAACTAATGAAAAACTGTTTTTT.

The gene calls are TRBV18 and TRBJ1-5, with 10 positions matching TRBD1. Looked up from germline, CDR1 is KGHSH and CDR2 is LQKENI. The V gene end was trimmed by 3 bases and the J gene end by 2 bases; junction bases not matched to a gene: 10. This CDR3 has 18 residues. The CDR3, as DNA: TGTGCCAGCTCACCCACCCGTCCCGGGACAGGGGGCAATCAGCCCCAGCATTTT. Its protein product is CASSPTRPGTGGNQPQHF.

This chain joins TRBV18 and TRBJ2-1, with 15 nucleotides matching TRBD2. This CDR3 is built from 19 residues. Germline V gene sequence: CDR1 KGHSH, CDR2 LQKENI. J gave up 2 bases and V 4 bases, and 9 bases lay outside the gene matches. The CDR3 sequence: CASSLGLAGGNPAYNEQFF. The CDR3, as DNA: TGTGCCAGCTCACTGGGACTAGCGGGGGGTAACCCCGCCTACAATGAGCAGTTCTTC.

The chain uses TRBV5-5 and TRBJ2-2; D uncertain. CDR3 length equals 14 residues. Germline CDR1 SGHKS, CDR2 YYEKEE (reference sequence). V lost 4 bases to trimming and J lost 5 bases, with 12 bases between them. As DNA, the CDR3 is TGTGCCAGCAGCCCCCTCGGTATAACCGGGGAGCTGTTTTTT. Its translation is CASSPLGITGELFF. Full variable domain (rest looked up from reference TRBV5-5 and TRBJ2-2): DAGVTQSPTHLIKTRGQQVTLRCSPISGHKSVSWYQQVLGQGPQFIFQYYEKEERGRGNFPDRFSARQFPNYSSELNVNALLLGDSALYLCASSPLGITGELFFGEGSRLTVL.

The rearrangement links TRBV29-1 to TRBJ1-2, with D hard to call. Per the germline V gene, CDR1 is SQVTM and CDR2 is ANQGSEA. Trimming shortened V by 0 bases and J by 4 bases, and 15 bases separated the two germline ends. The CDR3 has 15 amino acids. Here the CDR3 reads CSVEEEGRLTYGYTF. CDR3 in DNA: TGCAGCGTTGAAGAGGAGGGCCGACTTACCTATGGCTACACCTTC.

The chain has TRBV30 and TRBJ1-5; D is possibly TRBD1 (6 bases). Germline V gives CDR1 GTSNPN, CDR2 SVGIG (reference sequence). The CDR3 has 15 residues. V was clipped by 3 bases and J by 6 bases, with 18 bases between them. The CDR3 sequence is CAWRAKQGMRQPQHF. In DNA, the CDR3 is TGTGCCTGGAGGGCAAAACAGGGAATGCGTCAGCCCCAGCATTTT.

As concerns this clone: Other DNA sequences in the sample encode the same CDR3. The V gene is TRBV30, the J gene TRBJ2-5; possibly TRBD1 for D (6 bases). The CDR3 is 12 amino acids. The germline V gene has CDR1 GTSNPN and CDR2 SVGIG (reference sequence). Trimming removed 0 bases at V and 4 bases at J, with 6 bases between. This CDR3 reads CAWSVQGETQYF. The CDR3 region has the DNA TGTGCCTGGAGTGTACAGGGAGAGACCCAGTACTTC.

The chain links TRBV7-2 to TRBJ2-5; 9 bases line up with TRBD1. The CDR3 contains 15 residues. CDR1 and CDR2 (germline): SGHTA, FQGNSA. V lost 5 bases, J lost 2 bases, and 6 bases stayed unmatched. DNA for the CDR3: TGTGCCAGCAGCATCAACAGGGGGCGGCAAGAGACCCAGTACTTC. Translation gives CASSINRGRQETQYF.

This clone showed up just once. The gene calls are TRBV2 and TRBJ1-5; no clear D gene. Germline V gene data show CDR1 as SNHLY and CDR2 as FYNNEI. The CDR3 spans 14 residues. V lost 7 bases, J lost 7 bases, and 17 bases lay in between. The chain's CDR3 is CASKVEAAPQPQHF. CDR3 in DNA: TGTGCCAGCAAGGTTGAGGCAGCTCCACAGCCCCAGCATTTT.

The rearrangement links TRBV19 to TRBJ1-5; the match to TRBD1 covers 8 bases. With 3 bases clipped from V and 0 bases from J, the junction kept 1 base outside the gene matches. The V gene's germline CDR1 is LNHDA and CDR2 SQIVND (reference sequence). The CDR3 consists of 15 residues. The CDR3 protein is CASSMGQDSNQPQHF. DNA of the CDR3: TGTGCCAGTAGTATGGGACAGGATAGCAATCAGCCCCAGCATTTT.

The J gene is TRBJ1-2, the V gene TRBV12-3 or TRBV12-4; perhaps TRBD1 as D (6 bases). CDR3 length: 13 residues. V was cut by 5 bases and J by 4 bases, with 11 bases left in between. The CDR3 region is CASSLDSSYGYTF. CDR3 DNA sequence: TGTGCCAGCAGTCTGGACAGTTCCTATGGCTACACCTTC.

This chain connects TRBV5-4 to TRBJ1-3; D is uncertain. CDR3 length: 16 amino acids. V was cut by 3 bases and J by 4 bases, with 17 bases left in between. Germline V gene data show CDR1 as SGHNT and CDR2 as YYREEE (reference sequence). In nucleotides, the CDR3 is TGTGCCAGCAGCTCCAGCGGGCCGGGAAGCGGAAACACCATATATTTT. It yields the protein CASSSSGPGSGNTIYF.

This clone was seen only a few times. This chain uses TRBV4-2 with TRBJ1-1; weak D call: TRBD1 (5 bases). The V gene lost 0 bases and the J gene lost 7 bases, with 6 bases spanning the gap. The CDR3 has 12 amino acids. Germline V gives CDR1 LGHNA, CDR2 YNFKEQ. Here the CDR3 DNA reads TGTGCCAGCAGCCAAGATAGGGGTGAAGCTTTCTTT. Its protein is CASSQDRGEAFF.

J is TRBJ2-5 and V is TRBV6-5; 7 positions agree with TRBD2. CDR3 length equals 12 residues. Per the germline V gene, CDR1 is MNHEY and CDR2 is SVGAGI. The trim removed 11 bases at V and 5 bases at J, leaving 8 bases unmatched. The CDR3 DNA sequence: TGTGCCGCGGGGGTATGGCGCGAGACCCAGTACTTC. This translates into CAAGVWRETQYF.

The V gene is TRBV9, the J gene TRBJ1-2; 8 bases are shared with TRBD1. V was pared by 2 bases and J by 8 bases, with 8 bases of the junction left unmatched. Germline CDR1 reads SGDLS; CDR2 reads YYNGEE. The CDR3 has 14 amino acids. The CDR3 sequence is CASSVTGADSGYTF. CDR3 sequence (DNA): TGTGCCAGCAGCGTGACAGGGGCGGATAGCGGCTACACCTTC. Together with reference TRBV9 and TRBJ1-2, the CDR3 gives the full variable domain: DSGVTQTPKHLITATGQRVTLRCSPRSGDLSVYWYQQSLDQGLQFLIQYYNGEERAKGNILERFSAQQFPDLHSELNLSSLELGDSALYFCASSVTGADSGYTFGSGTRLTVV.

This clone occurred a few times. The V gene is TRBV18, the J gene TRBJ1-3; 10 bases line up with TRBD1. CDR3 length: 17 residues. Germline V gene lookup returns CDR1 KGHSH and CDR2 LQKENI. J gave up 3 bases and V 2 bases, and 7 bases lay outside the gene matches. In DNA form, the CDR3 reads TGTGCCAGCTCACCAGTGGGGACAGGGGCGCGTGGAAACACCATATATTTT. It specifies CASSPVGTGARGNTIYF.

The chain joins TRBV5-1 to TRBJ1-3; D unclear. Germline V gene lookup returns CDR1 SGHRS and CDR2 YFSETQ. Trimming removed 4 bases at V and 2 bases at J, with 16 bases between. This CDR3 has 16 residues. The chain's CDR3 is CASSMGWSETGNTIYF. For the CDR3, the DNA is TGCGCCAGCAGCATGGGGTGGTCGGAGACTGGAAACACCATATATTTT.

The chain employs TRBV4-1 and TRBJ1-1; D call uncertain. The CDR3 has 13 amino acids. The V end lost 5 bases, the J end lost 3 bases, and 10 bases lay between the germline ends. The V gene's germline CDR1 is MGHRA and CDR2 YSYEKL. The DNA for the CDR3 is TGCGCCAGCAGCGTCCAAACAGACACTGAAGCTTTCTTT. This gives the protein CASSVQTDTEAFF.

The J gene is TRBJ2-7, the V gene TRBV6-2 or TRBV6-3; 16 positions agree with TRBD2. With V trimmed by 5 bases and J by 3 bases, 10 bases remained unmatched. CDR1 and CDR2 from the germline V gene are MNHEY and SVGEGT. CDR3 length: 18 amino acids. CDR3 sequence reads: CASSKGLAGGPTYYEQYF. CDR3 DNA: TGTGCCAGCAGTAAGGGACTAGCGGGGGGGCCTACCTACTACGAGCAGTACTTC.

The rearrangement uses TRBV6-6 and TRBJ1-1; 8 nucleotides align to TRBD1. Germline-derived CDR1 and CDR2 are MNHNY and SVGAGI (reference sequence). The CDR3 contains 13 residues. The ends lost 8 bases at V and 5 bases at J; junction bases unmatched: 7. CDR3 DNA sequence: TGTGCCAGCCTAGACAGGGGAGAAACTGAAGCTTTCTTT. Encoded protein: CASLDRGETEAFF.

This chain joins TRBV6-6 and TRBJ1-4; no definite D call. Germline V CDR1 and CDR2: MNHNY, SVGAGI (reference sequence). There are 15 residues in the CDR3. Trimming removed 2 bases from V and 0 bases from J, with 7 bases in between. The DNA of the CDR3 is TGTGCCAGCAGTTACGCGGGATCAACTAATGAAAAACTGTTTTTT. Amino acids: CASSYAGSTNEKLFF.

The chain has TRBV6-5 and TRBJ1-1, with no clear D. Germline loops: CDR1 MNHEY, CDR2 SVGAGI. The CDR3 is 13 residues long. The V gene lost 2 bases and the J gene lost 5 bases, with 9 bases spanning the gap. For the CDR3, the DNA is TGTGCCAGCAGTTACAGTATGAGGACTGAAGCTTTCTTT. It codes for CASSYSMRTEAFF.

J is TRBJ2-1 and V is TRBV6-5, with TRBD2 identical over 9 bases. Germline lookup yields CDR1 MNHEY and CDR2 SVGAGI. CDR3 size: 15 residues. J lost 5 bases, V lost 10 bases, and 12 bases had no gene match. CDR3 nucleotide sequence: TGTGCCAAACCCGAGCGGGGGGTGAAAAACAATGAGCAGTTCTTC. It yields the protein CAKPERGVKNNEQFF.

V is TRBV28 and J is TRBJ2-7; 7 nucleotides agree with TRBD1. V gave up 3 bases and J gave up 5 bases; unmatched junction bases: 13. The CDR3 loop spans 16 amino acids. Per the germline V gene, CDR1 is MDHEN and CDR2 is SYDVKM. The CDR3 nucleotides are TGTGCCAGCAGTTTTTTCAGCGCAGGGGGTGTCCACGAGCAGTACTTC. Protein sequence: CASSFFSAGGVHEQYF.

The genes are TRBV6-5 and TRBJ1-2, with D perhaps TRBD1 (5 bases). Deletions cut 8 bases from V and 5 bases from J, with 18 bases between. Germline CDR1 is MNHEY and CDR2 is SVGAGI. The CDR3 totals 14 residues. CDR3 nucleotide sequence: TGTGCCAGCTGGAGCCCCGGGGGGTCTTATGGCTACACCTTC. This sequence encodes CASWSPGGSYGYTF.

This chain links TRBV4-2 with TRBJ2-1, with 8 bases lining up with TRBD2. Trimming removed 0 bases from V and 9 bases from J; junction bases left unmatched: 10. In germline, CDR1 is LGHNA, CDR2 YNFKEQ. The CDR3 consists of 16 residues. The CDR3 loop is CASSQDGRGGVGEQFF. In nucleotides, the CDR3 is TGTGCCAGCAGCCAAGATGGACGGGGGGGCGTGGGTGAGCAGTTCTTC.

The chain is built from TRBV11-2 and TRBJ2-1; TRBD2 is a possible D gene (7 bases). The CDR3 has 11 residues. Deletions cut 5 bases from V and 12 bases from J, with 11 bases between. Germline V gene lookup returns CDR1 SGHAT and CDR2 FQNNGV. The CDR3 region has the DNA TGTGCCAGCAGCCCCCGGGGGGCGCAGTTCTTC. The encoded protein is CASSPRGAQFF.

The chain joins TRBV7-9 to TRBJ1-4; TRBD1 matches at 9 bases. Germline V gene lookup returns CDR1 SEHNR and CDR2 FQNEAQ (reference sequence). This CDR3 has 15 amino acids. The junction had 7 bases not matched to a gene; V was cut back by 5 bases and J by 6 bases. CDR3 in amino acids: CASSPGQGPDEKLFF. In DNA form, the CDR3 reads TGTGCCAGCAGCCCCGGACAGGGGCCTGATGAAAAACTGTTTTTT.